The clone carrying this TCR beta chain occurred once. Its antigen is not identified. The sample originates from a study of CD8+ T cells in alopecia areata. About the study: Tofacitinib was taken orally by treated patients, and the dose was 5 to 10 mg twice daily. The share of scalp area affected provided the severity score for treated patients.

Treatment in this sample: oral pan-JAK inhibitor, 5-10 mg twice daily. The sequencing template was cDNA reverse transcribed from extracted RNA. Method: immunoSEQ multiplex PCR; TCRdb's copy keeps in-frame clones and lacks some. The repertoire consists of 150,000 to 200,000 clones, with roughly 60% occurring once and the leading ten covering 1.3%. Germline values: CDR1 MDHEN, CDR2 SYDVKM. Germline trimming cut 5 bases from V and 3 bases from J; bases unmatched to any gene: 13. This CDR3 contains 16 residues. Study conclusions and caveats: Persistence in scalp and blood during tofacitinib was observed for many expanded lesional clones. Administration of tofacitinib significantly diminished scalp clonality and expanded CD8+ clones within the top 100.

This receptor was identified in a human donor with alopecia areata. This chain links TRBV28 with TRBJ2-7; 7 nucleotides match TRBD1. The sequencing used CD4+ T cells sorted from blood, collected at week 49, from a patient treated with tofacitinib. The CDR3 nucleotides are TGTGCCAGCAGTCCCCCCATAGGGGGCTTTAACTACGAGCAGTACTTC. Translation gives CASSPPIGGFNYEQYF.